Each of the 24 T cell receptor beta chains below was sequenced from the same sample in a study of breast tumors, draining lymph nodes, adjacent tissues. The lymph nodes were axillary draining lymph nodes from breast cancer patients. Each CDR3 protein is one row after TCRdb ran MiXCR on the multiplex PCR reads. The repertoire holds approximately 200,000 distinct CDR3 sequences, with roughly 31% as singletons. Sequencing was performed on axillary lymph node tissue. Source of these receptors: a female donor with breast cancer. Some clones in this sample may be carry-over from other donors' samples.

This clonotype was seen repeatedly, ten times or more. CDR3 DNA sequence: TGTGCCAGCAGCCAACAGGGCGAGGATACGCAGTATTTT. As protein: CASSQQGEDTQYF. The chain combines TRBV7-2 with TRBJ2-3; the D gene is possibly TRBD1 (6 bases). In germline, CDR1 is SGHTA, CDR2 FQGNSA. V dropped 5 bases and J dropped 6 bases, with 12 bases sitting between them. This CDR3 region has 13 residues.

CDR3 sequence reads: CASALTQFYEQYF. The CDR3 DNA follows: TGCGCCAGCGCCCTGACACAATTCTACGAGCAGTACTTC. The V and J genes are TRBV5-1 and TRBJ2-7; D remains ambiguous. The germline V gene encodes CDR1 SGHRS and CDR2 YFSETQ. The V and J ends lost 7 bases and 3 bases respectively, with 14 bases between them. The CDR3 contains 13 residues.

This chain joins TRBV15 and TRBJ1-4; 10 nucleotides align to TRBD1. CDR1 and CDR2 (germline): LNHNV, YYDKDF (reference sequence). The CDR3 sequence is 16 residues long. J lost 10 bases, V lost 0 bases, and 8 bases had no gene match. CDR3 amino acids: CATSRDPGTGDGKLFF. For the CDR3, the DNA is TGTGCCACCAGCAGAGATCCCGGGACAGGGGACGGAAAACTGTTTTTT. Combining the CDR3 with reference TRBV15 and TRBJ1-4 gives the whole variable domain DAMVIQNPRYQVTQFGKPVTLSCSQTLNHNVMYWYQQKSSQAPKLLFHYYDKDFNNEADTPDNFQSRRPNTSFCFLDIRSPGLGDTAMYLCATSRDPGTGDGKLFFGSGTQLSVL.

For this clonotype: Relative to the germline gene, one junction end is altered; a read error may explain this. V usage is TRBV28 and J usage is TRBJ2-7, with a tentative D call TRBD2 (5 bases). The CDR3 runs 13 residues. CDR1 and CDR2 from the germline V gene are MDHEN and SYDVKM. The CDR3 nucleotides read TGTGCCAACAGTTTAGGAGGCTCCTACGAGCAGTACTTC. Translation: CANSLGGSYEQYF.

V and J are TRBV24-1 and TRBJ2-2, with D perhaps assigned TRBD1 or TRBD2 (6 bases each). V was cut by 5 bases and J by 0 bases, with 21 bases left in between. Germline lookup yields CDR1 KGHDR and CDR2 SFDVKD. CDR3 length: 19 residues. CDR3 sequence: CATSGGVRWGAPNTGELFF. DNA for the CDR3: TGTGCCACCAGTGGTGGGGTTAGATGGGGGGCGCCGAACACCGGGGAGCTGTTTTTT.

This clonotype has ten or more counts. The chain has TRBV20-1 and TRBJ2-2; D ambiguous. This CDR3 region has 13 residues. Trimming took 1 base from V and 5 from J, leaving 8 bases between them. Germline V gene sequence: CDR1 DFQATT, CDR2 SNEGSKA (reference sequence). The CDR3 is CSARVSLTGELFF. In DNA, the CDR3 is TGCAGTGCTAGAGTTAGTCTAACCGGGGAGCTGTTTTTT.

The chain recombines TRBV5-5 with TRBJ2-5; D remains ambiguous. Trimming stripped 0 bases from V and 7 bases from J, with 19 bases between. This CDR3 is built from 16 residues. CDR1 is SGHKS, CDR2 YYEKEE, per germline (reference sequence). The CDR3 loop is CASSLVAALGDVTQYF. Here the CDR3 DNA reads TGTGCCAGCAGCTTGGTGGCTGCCCTAGGAGATGTGACCCAGTACTTC.

V and J are TRBV29-1 and TRBJ1-3; TRBD1 might be the D (5 bases). The V and J ends lost 4 bases and 4 bases respectively, with 17 bases between them. This CDR3 has 15 residues. Germline values: CDR1 SQVTM, CDR2 ANQGSEA. The DNA for the CDR3 is TGCAGCGTTGTTTACTACTTAGGGGTCGGAAACACCATATATTTT. It specifies CSVVYYLGVGNTIYF.

This clonotype was seen many times. The rearrangement uses TRBV20-1 and TRBJ2-7, with D perhaps given as TRBD1 or TRBD2 (6 bases each). The V gene's germline CDR1 is DFQATT and CDR2 SNEGSKA (reference sequence). CDR3 length equals 13 residues. The CDR3 DNA reads TGCAGCCTCGAGGGGGGCGCCTCCTACGAGCAGTACTTC. It is translated as CSLEGGASYEQYF.

There are many counts of this clonotype. The chain couples TRBV2 to TRBJ1-6, with 7 bases identical to TRBD1. The CDR3 spans 14 residues. V shed 7 bases and J 3 bases; nucleotides not matched to a gene: 3. CDR1 is SNHLY and CDR2 is FYNNEI in the germline V gene. DNA of the CDR3: TGTGCCAGCATCCGGACAGGCTATAATTCACCCCTCCACTTT. Translation: CASIRTGYNSPLHF. The variable domain in full, with the rest retrieved from reference TRBV2 and TRBJ1-6, is EPEVTQTPSHQVTQMGQEVILRCVPISNHLYFYWYRQILGQKVEFLVSFYNNEISEKSEIFDDQFSVERPDGSNFTLKIRSTKLEDSAMYFCASIRTGYNSPLHFGNGTRLTVT.

This clonotype was recorded many times. This rearrangement joins TRBV5-1 to TRBJ1-6; D perhaps matches TRBD1 (5 bases). V was clipped by 4 bases and J by 6 bases, with 8 bases between them. The germline gives CDR1 SGHRS, CDR2 YFSETQ. The CDR3 is made up of 13 amino acids. CDR3 DNA: TGCGCCAGCAGCCGGGACGGTAATTCACCCCTCCACTTT. This encodes CASSRDGNSPLHF.

This clonotype came up many times. This chain uses TRBV7-2 with TRBJ2-1; 9 bases align to TRBD2. The germline V gene has CDR1 SGHTA and CDR2 FQGNSA. The CDR3 loop spans 15 amino acids. V lost 5 bases, J lost 5 bases, and 7 bases stayed unmatched. CDR3 DNA: TGTGCCAGCAGCCGTAGCGGGAGCAGTCACAATGAGCAGTTCTTC. Residues: CASSRSGSSHNEQFF.

Notes on this clonotype: Mismatch with germline at one junction end may stem from a read error. The chain employs TRBV7-2 and TRBJ2-3; 11 bases line up with TRBD1. CDR3 length: 17 residues. Germline CDR1 is SGHTA and CDR2 is FQGNSA. CDR3 bases: TGTGCCAGCAGCTTAGGAGGGGGGACAGGGGGTACAGATCCGCAGTATTTT. This codes for CASSLGGGTGGTDPQYF.

Remarks on this clonotype: With a much larger clone just one base away, this may be a read error. This chain connects TRBV6-5 to TRBJ1-2; no clear D. Trimming left V 5 bases short and J 5 bases short, with 15 bases between. The CDR3 loop spans 14 amino acids. Germline V gene lookup returns CDR1 MNHEY and CDR2 SVGAGI. This chain's CDR3 is CASSHDGLEYGYTF. As DNA, the CDR3 is TGTGCCAGCAGTCACGACGGACTGGAATATGGCTACACCTTC.

This clonotype was seen ten or more times. The chain is built from TRBV4-2 and TRBJ2-3; D unresolved. CDR3 length equals 14 residues. The germline gives CDR1 LGHNA, CDR2 YNFKEQ. Trimming took off 0 bases at V and 1 base at J, with 5 bases between the two ends. The DNA of the CDR3 is TGTGCCAGCAGCCAAGATTCGGGCACAGATACGCAGTATTTT. It is translated as CASSQDSGTDTQYF.

For this clonotype: A much larger clone differs from this one at a single base, so this may be a read error. The chain couples TRBV30 to TRBJ2-5; D may be TRBD2 (6 bases). This CDR3 is 12 amino acids long. From germline, CDR1 is GTSNPN and CDR2 SVGIG (reference sequence). The CDR3 nucleotides read TGTGTCTGGAGTGTACAGGAGGGGACCCAGTACTTC. This gives the protein CVWSVQEGTQYF.

The genes are TRBV20-1 and TRBJ2-1; 12 nucleotides agree with TRBD2. From germline, CDR1 is DFQATT and CDR2 SNEGSKA (reference sequence). The CDR3 runs to 12 residues. CDR3 in DNA: TGCTCGACTAGCGGGAGATACAATGAGCAGTTCTTC. It translates to CSTSGRYNEQFF.

This clonotype was detected once. The chain recombines TRBV20-1 with TRBJ2-7; a possible D gene is TRBD1 (5 bases). From germline, CDR1 is DFQATT and CDR2 SNEGSKA (reference sequence). Trimming shortened V by 5 bases and J by 4 bases, and 9 bases separated the two germline ends. The CDR3 contains 11 residues. This chain's CDR3 is CSALTDYEQYF. Here the CDR3 DNA reads TGCAGTGCTTTGACAGATTACGAGCAGTACTTC.

On this clonotype: A read error may be the cause here, since a much bigger clone is one base away. The V call is TRBV4-2, the J call TRBJ2-2; D could derive from TRBD1 or TRBD2 (6 bases each). The CDR3 extends over 16 amino acids. In germline, CDR1 is LGHNA, CDR2 YNFKEQ. The V gene lost 1 base and the J gene lost 5 bases, with 14 bases spanning the gap. CDR3 region: CASSQGDGGLTGELFF. The CDR3, as DNA: TGTGCCAGCAGCCAAGGGGACGGGGGCTTAACCGGGGAGCTGTTTTTT.

At least ten counts were recorded for this clonotype. The chain links TRBV19 to TRBJ2-3, with D perhaps matching TRBD2 (6 bases). The CDR3 sequence is 14 residues long. V was trimmed by 10 bases and J by 0 bases, leaving 14 bases between them. The germline V gene has CDR1 LNHDA and CDR2 SQIVND (reference sequence). CDR3 in DNA: TGTGCCACCAACCGGGACTTTAGCACAGATACGCAGTATTTT. Its translation: CATNRDFSTDTQYF.

In its sample, this clonotype was seen many times. The gene calls are TRBV20-1 and TRBJ1-4; weak D call: TRBD1 (5 bases). V shed 3 bases and J shed 3 bases, with 8 bases lying between them. This CDR3 is 13 amino acids long. The germline V gene encodes CDR1 DFQATT and CDR2 SNEGSKA (reference sequence). CDR3 nucleotide sequence: TGCAGTGCTAGGGGGGGGGCTAATGAAAAACTGTTTTTT. Residues: CSARGGANEKLFF.

This clonotype was seen ten or more times. The chain carries TRBV4-2 and TRBJ1-4, with TRBD1 matching over 10 bases. CDR3 length equals 16 residues. Losses at the gene ends were 4 bases for V and 8 bases for J; bases not matched to a gene: 10. CDR1 and CDR2 (germline): LGHNA, YNFKEQ. As DNA, the CDR3 is TGTGCCAGCAGCCTTTCTCCGACAGGGGGCGGCGAAAAACTGTTTTTT. It specifies CASSLSPTGGGEKLFF.

This clonotype occurred a few times. The genes are TRBV28 and TRBJ1-4; D remains unclear. This CDR3 is built from 15 residues. Germline V gene lookup returns CDR1 MDHEN and CDR2 SYDVKM. Deletions cut 7 bases from V and 7 bases from J, with 19 bases between. The chain's CDR3 is CASTLSQRVGEKLFF. The CDR3 region has the DNA TGTGCCAGCACCTTGTCCCAAAGGGTTGGTGAAAAACTGTTTTTT.

In this sample, this clonotype turned up a few times. The gene calls are TRBV3-1 and TRBJ2-2; 14 bases agree with TRBD2. This CDR3 contains 17 residues. Looked up from germline, CDR1 is LGHDT and CDR2 is YNNKEL (reference sequence). Trimming at V came to 6 bases and at J to 3 bases, leaving 6 bases not matched to a gene. The CDR3 sequence: CASSPKTSGGDTGELFF. The CDR3 nucleotides are TGTGCCAGCAGTCCTAAGACTAGCGGGGGGGACACCGGGGAGCTGTTTTTT.